The rows below give T cell receptor beta chains drawn from one sample of a study of T-cell memory formation after mild COVID-19. TCRdb used MiXCR to reprocess the 5' RACE reads, holding one entry per CDR3 protein. The repertoire holds about half a million distinct CDR3 sequences, with 18% as singletons. Sequences were obtained from PBMCs or a T cell subset sorted from them (not recorded which). The receptor set was obtained from an adult woman who had mild COVID-19 (a few samples of this study predate the infection). Cell type and time point are not known. Both conserved end residues are part of each CDR3. Fields, in order: V gene, clone size, J gene, D gene, CDR3 DNA, CDR3 protein. The D gene is left open where the match is weak. Where a row states a size, it is once, few, many or the class of an expanded clone; other rows omit it.

V: TRBV5-4
size: .
J: TRBJ2-2
D: TRBD2
DNA: TGTGCCAGCAGCTTGAGGACGGGGGGGGCGAACACCGGGGAGCTGTTTTTT
CDR3: CASSLRTGGANTGELFF

V: TRBV3-1
size: .
J: TRBJ2-5
D: .
DNA: TGTGCCAGCAGCCAAGAAACCTTGGTCGCGCAAGAGACCCAGTACTTC
CDR3: CASSQETLVAQETQYF

V: TRBV2
size: few
J: TRBJ1-1
D: .
DNA: TGTGCCAGCAGGCCCCCCGGAACCGGAGGTGCTGAAGCTTTCTTT
CDR3: CASRPPGTGGAEAFF

V: TRBV7-9
size: few
J: TRBJ2-3
D: .
DNA: TGTGCCAGCAGCTTTCCCGACTACTCTAGCACAGATACGCAGTATTTT
CDR3: CASSFPDYSSTDTQYF

V: TRBV6-5
size: few
J: TRBJ1-5
D: TRBD1
DNA: TGTGCCAGCAGCGTCGGACAGGGGCTACCTTTTAGCAATCAGCCCCAGCATTTT
CDR3: CASSVGQGLPFSNQPQHF

V: TRBV29-1
size: .
J: TRBJ1-2
D: .
DNA: TGCAGCGTTGCAGGGCTAGCTAACTATGGCTACACCTTC
CDR3: CSVAGLANYGYTF

V: TRBV29-1
size: .
J: TRBJ1-3
D: .
DNA: TGCAGCGTTGTACCGGAGTTCTCTGGAAACACCATATATTTT
CDR3: CSVVPEFSGNTIYF

V: TRBV27
size: .
J: TRBJ2-7
D: TRBD1
DNA: TGTGCCAGCAGTATATCAGGGGGCGAGCAGTACTTC
CDR3: CASSISGGEQYF

V: TRBV12-3/TRBV12-4
size: .
J: TRBJ1-3
D: .
DNA: TGTGCCAGCAGCCAGACCAGGGACGGAAACACCATATATTTT
CDR3: CASSQTRDGNTIYF

V: TRBV5-1
size: few
J: TRBJ2-5
D: .
DNA: TGCGCCAGCAGCTTGGAAGGGGGTCTGGGTAGGGAGACCCAGTACTTC
CDR3: CASSLEGGLGRETQYF

V: TRBV20-1
size: .
J: TRBJ1-1
D: TRBD1
DNA: TGCAGTGCTAGCAGGGGGACTGAAGCTTTCTTT
CDR3: CSASRGTEAFF

V: TRBV19
size: few
J: TRBJ1-4
D: TRBD1
DNA: TGTGCCAGTAGCGATGGGTGGACAGGGGCTGAAGAAAAACTGTTTTTT
CDR3: CASSDGWTGAEEKLFF

V: TRBV10-3
size: .
J: TRBJ2-1
D: .
DNA: TGTGCCATCAGTGAGTCGGGGTCCTACAATGAGCAGTTCTTC
CDR3: CAISESGSYNEQFF

V: TRBV11-2
size: many
J: TRBJ2-2
D: .
DNA: TGTGCCAGCAGCTTAATCGCGGGTGAGAACACCGGGGAGCTGTTTTTT
CDR3: CASSLIAGENTGELFF

V: TRBV20-1
size: few
J: TRBJ2-3
D: .
DNA: TGCAGTGCTGGGGACAGCACAGATACGCAGTATTTT
CDR3: CSAGDSTDTQYF

V: TRBV24-1
size: few
J: TRBJ1-5
D: .
DNA: TGTGCCACCAGTGATTTGCGCGGGTATAGCAATCAGCCCCAGCATTTT
CDR3: CATSDLRGYSNQPQHF

V: TRBV30
size: .
J: TRBJ1-5
D: .
DNA: TGTGCCTGGAACCCTTTGGGTCAGGGAGGTCAGCCCCAGCATTTT
CDR3: CAWNPLGQGGQPQHF

V: TRBV4-3
size: few
J: TRBJ2-7
D: TRBD2
DNA: TGCGCCAGCAGCCAAGATGCTAGCGGCCGCTCCTACGAGCAGTACTTC
CDR3: CASSQDASGRSYEQYF

V: TRBV7-3
size: .
J: TRBJ1-1
D: TRBD1
DNA: TGTGCCAGCAGCTCTAGGGACAGAAACACTGAAGCTTTATTT
CDR3: CASSSRDRNTEALF

V: TRBV12-3/TRBV12-4
size: many
J: TRBJ2-1
D: .
DNA: TGTGCCAGCAGTTTTACGAGAGCCTACAATGAGCAGTTCTTC
CDR3: CASSFTRAYNEQFF

V: TRBV7-9
size: .
J: TRBJ1-2
D: .
DNA: TGTGCCAGCAGCTTAGCGACAATTAACTATGGCTACACCTTC
CDR3: CASSLATINYGYTF

V: TRBV27
size: few
J: TRBJ1-5
D: .
DNA: TGTGCCAGCAGCGGGAGAGGGGCGAATCAGCCCCAGCATTTT
CDR3: CASSGRGANQPQHF

V: TRBV7-2
size: few
J: TRBJ1-1
D: .
DNA: TGTGCCAGCAGCTTAGACAGGGTCTCGAACACTGAAGCTTTCTTT
CDR3: CASSLDRVSNTEAFF

V: TRBV5-1
size: .
J: TRBJ2-3
D: .
DNA: TGCGCCAGCAGCTTGGAGGGGGGTGGCGCAGATACGCAGTATTTT
CDR3: CASSLEGGGADTQYF

V: TRBV6-1
size: few
J: TRBJ1-5
D: TRBD1
DNA: TGTGCCAGCGGCGACAGGGCCCGTAGCAATCAGCCCCAGCATTTT
CDR3: CASGDRARSNQPQHF

V: TRBV9
size: .
J: TRBJ2-5
D: .
DNA: TGTGCCAGCAGCGCCCCCGGGATCCCTGAACCGACCCAGTACTTC
CDR3: CASSAPGIPEPTQYF

V: TRBV12-3/TRBV12-4
size: .
J: TRBJ1-2
D: .
DNA: TGTGCCAGCAGTCAAACGTTTTTGGGCTACACCTTC
CDR3: CASSQTFLGYTF

V: TRBV19
size: few
J: TRBJ2-2
D: .
DNA: TGTGCCAGTAGTATTGGGGGCGTTGGCACCGGGGAGCTGTTTTTT
CDR3: CASSIGGVGTGELFF

V: TRBV5-1
size: many
J: TRBJ2-1
D: .
DNA: TGCGCCAGCAGATTAAGGGGAGACAATGAGCAGTTCTTC
CDR3: CASRLRGDNEQFF

V: TRBV6-4
size: few
J: TRBJ1-1
D: .
DNA: TGTGCCAGCAGAGAAGGGGTGAACACTGAAGCTTTCTTT
CDR3: CASREGVNTEAFF

V: TRBV12-3/TRBV12-4
size: .
J: TRBJ2-7
D: .
DNA: TGTGACAGCAGTTTAGGCGGAACCTACGAGCAGTACTTC
CDR3: CDSSLGGTYEQYF

V: TRBV18
size: few
J: TRBJ2-1
D: TRBD2
DNA: TGTGCCAGCTCACCTCCGGGACTAGCGGGAGAAACCTACAATGAGCAGTTCTTC
CDR3: CASSPPGLAGETYNEQFF

V: TRBV6-2/TRBV6-3
size: .
J: TRBJ1-1
D: .
DNA: TGTGCCAGCGTCTGGGCCCTGAACACTGAAGCTTTCTTT
CDR3: CASVWALNTEAFF

V: TRBV6-5
size: few
J: TRBJ1-6
D: .
DNA: TGTGCCAGCACCCCTGGGGGGGATTCACCCCTCCACTTT
CDR3: CASTPGGDSPLHF

V: TRBV4-2
size: .
J: TRBJ2-2
D: .
DNA: TGTGCCAGCAGCCCTATAACCGGGCCCACCGGGGAGCTGTTTTTT
CDR3: CASSPITGPTGELFF

V: TRBV18
size: few
J: TRBJ2-2
D: .
DNA: TGTGCCAGCTCGGCAGCCTCAGGACGGAGTGTCGGGGAGCTGTTTTTT
CDR3: CASSAASGRSVGELFF

V: TRBV24-1
size: few
J: TRBJ2-7
D: .
DNA: TGTGCCACCTCGGGGCCCTACGGCGAGCAGTACTTC
CDR3: CATSGPYGEQYF

V: TRBV6-5
size: .
J: TRBJ2-3
D: TRBD1
DNA: TGTGCCAGCAGCCCGGGACAGGGTCACGCAGATACGCAGTATTTT
CDR3: CASSPGQGHADTQYF

V: TRBV19
size: .
J: TRBJ2-5
D: .
DNA: TGTGCCAGTAGTAGAGCCGGGCAGGGTCCCCAAGAGACCCAGTACTTC
CDR3: CASSRAGQGPQETQYF

V: TRBV3-1
size: .
J: TRBJ2-3
D: TRBD2
DNA: TGTGCCAGCAGCGAAACTAGCGGGGGGGATACGCAGTATTTT
CDR3: CASSETSGGDTQYF

V: TRBV15
size: .
J: TRBJ2-7
D: .
DNA: TGTGCCACCAGCGGGAGTCTTACAGGTCTCGAGCAGTACTTC
CDR3: CATSGSLTGLEQYF